Presented here are 27 T cell receptor beta chains from one specimen sequenced in a study of regulatory T cells in long-lasting Graves disease. In building TCR beta libraries, iRepertoire HTBI primers were used together with Arm-PCR of CDR3 regions. TCRdb independently ran MiXCR on the multiplex PCR reads; one entry per CDR3 protein. The profile shows approximately 690,000 distinct CDR3 sequences, 25% to 35% of them singletons. Time point given: persistent/refractory GD, antithyroid drugs over 5 years with positive TRAb. The TCR library was made from RNA that had been extracted from PBMCs in TRIzol. This material consisted of peripheral blood mononuclear cells (PBMCs), taken when the disease was refractory, from a patient treated with antithyroid drugs. The receptors originated from a female donor with Graves disease.

This clonotype has only one observation. The rearrangement joins TRBV5-1 to TRBJ1-2; D unclear. CDR1 and CDR2 (germline): SGHRS, YFSETQ. Trimming cost V 1 base and J 7 bases, with 11 bases left between them. The CDR3 runs to 13 residues. The CDR3 coding sequence is TGCGCCAGCAGCTTGAGTGGGCCCGCTGGCTACACCTTC. As protein: CASSLSGPAGYTF. The entire variable domain, with the rest obtained from reference TRBV5-1 and TRBJ1-2, is as follows: KAGVTQTPRYLIKTRGQQVTLSCSPISGHRSVSWYQQTPGQGLQFLFEYFSETQRNKGNFPGRFSGRQFSNSRSEMNVSTLELGDSALYLCASSLSGPAGYTFGSGTRLTVV.

This clonotype was observed a few times. The chain joins TRBV5-1 to TRBJ1-6; 7 bases agree with TRBD1. The CDR3 length is 14 residues. Germline V gene sequence: CDR1 SGHRS, CDR2 YFSETQ. V shed 2 bases, J shed 9 bases, and the junction held 5 bases outside the gene matches. This chain's CDR3 is CASSFQGVGSPLHF. The CDR3 DNA sequence: TGCGCCAGCAGCTTCCAGGGGGTGGGTTCACCCCTCCACTTT.

This chain links TRBV10-2 with TRBJ1-6, with D uncertain. CDR3 length: 17 residues. V dropped 5 bases and J dropped 0 bases, with 14 bases sitting between them. The V gene's germline CDR1 is WSHSY and CDR2 SAAADI. Written as DNA, the CDR3 is TGCGCCAGCAGTCCGTTTAGGAGGAGCTCCTATAATTCACCCCTCCACTTT. This sequence encodes CASSPFRRSSYNSPLHF.

The chain links TRBV28 to TRBJ2-2; 12 bases are shared with TRBD2. V lost 5 bases and J lost 1; bases outside the gene matches: 14. Germline CDR1 MDHEN, CDR2 SYDVKM. CDR3 length: 20 amino acids. The DNA of the CDR3 is TGTGCCAGCAGTCACACGGGCATACTAGCGGGAGGTGGGAACACCGGGGAGCTGTTTTTT. Encoded protein: CASSHTGILAGGGNTGELFF.

The chain recombines TRBV28 with TRBJ2-3, with 7 bases aligning to TRBD2. Germline lookup yields CDR1 MDHEN and CDR2 SYDVKM. CDR3 length equals 14 residues. V lost 6 bases and J lost 2; bases outside the gene matches: 5. The CDR3 loop is CASSRAGNTDTQYF. The CDR3 DNA reads as TGTGCCAGCAGCAGAGCGGGAAACACAGATACGCAGTATTTT.

This clonotype was found many times. The genes are TRBV12-3 or TRBV12-4 and TRBJ2-5; 9 positions match TRBD2. Trimming took 8 bases from V and 3 from J; bases not matched to a gene: 10. The CDR3 covers 15 residues. Here the CDR3 DNA reads TGTGCCAGCGCCAAGCCGGGACTAGCAAAAGAGACCCAGTACTTC. Translating it yields CASAKPGLAKETQYF.

This clonotype has a handful of counts. This CDR3 reads CASSFEGPADTEAFF. The DNA for the CDR3 is TGTGCCAGCAGCTTTGAAGGGCCCGCGGACACTGAAGCTTTCTTT. The chain carries TRBV11-2 and TRBJ1-1; D is undetermined. The germline CDR1 and CDR2 sequences are SGHAT and FQNNGV. This CDR3 has 15 amino acids. V lost 3 bases, J lost 3 bases, and 14 bases lay in between.

The rearrangement links TRBV5-5 to TRBJ1-2; 7 bases fit TRBD1. The V gene's germline CDR1 is SGHKS and CDR2 YYEKEE (reference sequence). The J segment lost 2 bases and the V segment lost 4 bases, leaving 8 bases of the junction unmatched. The CDR3 totals 15 residues. This chain's CDR3 is CASSVNRGPNYGYTF. DNA of the CDR3: TGTGCCAGCAGCGTCAACAGGGGCCCAAACTATGGCTACACCTTC.

This clonotype has more than one count but fewer than ten. The V and J genes are TRBV3-1 and TRBJ2-7; 8 bases fit TRBD2. Trimming at V came to 1 base and at J to 2 bases, leaving 4 bases not matched to a gene. This CDR3 has 15 amino acids. Germline CDR1 reads LGHDT; CDR2 reads YNNKEL (reference sequence). The CDR3 nucleotides read TGTGCCAGCAGCCAAGGACAACTAGCGGCCTACGAGCAGTACTTC. Its translation is CASSQGQLAAYEQYF.

The chain is built from TRBV20-1 and TRBJ2-2; the D gene is possibly TRBD1 (5 bases). The CDR3 length is 15 residues. Germline CDR1 and CDR2: DFQATT and SNEGSKA (reference sequence). Trimming stripped 0 bases from V and 4 bases from J, with 12 bases between. The DNA for the CDR3 is TGCAGTGCTAGAGATCCGACAGCCACCACCGGGGAGCTGTTTTTT. It codes for CSARDPTATTGELFF.

Here the CDR3 DNA reads TGCAGCGTTGATGTAGGTGGCTACACCTTC. As protein: CSVDVGGYTF. This chain uses TRBV29-1 with TRBJ1-2; D uncertain. The CDR3 extends over 10 amino acids. V lost 3 bases and J lost 7, with 6 bases in between. Per germline, CDR1 SQVTM and CDR2 ANQGSEA.

The rearrangement links TRBV29-1 to TRBJ1-1; D ambiguous. This CDR3 is 12 amino acids long. Trimming removed 5 bases at V and 2 bases at J, with 9 bases between. From germline, CDR1 is SQVTM and CDR2 ANQGSEA. CDR3 coding DNA: TGCAGCGTTACACAGATTAACACTGAAGCTTTCTTT. Its protein is CSVTQINTEAFF.

This clonotype was seen a few times. This chain connects TRBV5-1 to TRBJ1-1; D is uncertain. The CDR3 is made up of 14 amino acids. V dropped 0 bases and J dropped 4 bases, with 10 bases sitting between them. From germline, CDR1 is SGHRS and CDR2 YFSETQ. The CDR3 coding sequence is TGCGCCAGCAGCTTGGGTACATCGGGCACTGAAGCTTTCTTT. Encoded protein: CASSLGTSGTEAFF.

The rearrangement joins TRBV5-6 to TRBJ1-2, with TRBD1 as a possible D gene (6 bases). The germline V gene encodes CDR1 SGHDT and CDR2 YYEEEE. The CDR3 has 17 residues. V was trimmed by 4 bases and J by 4 bases, leaving 23 bases between them. The CDR3 reads CASSLDNRAARIYGYTF. CDR3 DNA sequence: TGTGCCAGCAGCCTGGACAACAGGGCGGCGCGGATCTATGGCTACACCTTC.

The J gene is TRBJ2-5, the V gene TRBV11-2; maybe TRBD2 (5 bases). The V end lost 5 bases, the J end lost 1 base, and 14 bases lay between the germline ends. Germline CDR1 SGHAT, CDR2 FQNNGV. The CDR3 has 15 residues. For the CDR3, the DNA is TGTGCCAGCAGCCGGGGAACATCCCCCCAAGAGACCCAGTACTTC. Protein: CASSRGTSPQETQYF.

The V call is TRBV20-1, the J call TRBJ1-5; perhaps TRBD1 as D (5 bases). This CDR3 comprises 13 residues. Germline lookup yields CDR1 DFQATT and CDR2 SNEGSKA (reference sequence). Deletions cut 6 bases from V and 6 bases from J, with 15 bases between. The CDR3 coding sequence is TGCAGTGCATGGGCGGGGCTCGGTCAGCCCCAGCATTTT. Its protein product is CSAWAGLGQPQHF.

The V gene is TRBV20-1, the J gene TRBJ2-2, with D unresolved. The CDR3 runs 16 residues. Trimming shortened V by 3 bases and J by 0 bases, and 14 bases separated the two germline ends. The germline V gene has CDR1 DFQATT and CDR2 SNEGSKA (reference sequence). The CDR3 sequence: CSARVRDSPNTGELFF. In DNA, the CDR3 is TGCAGTGCTAGGGTTAGGGATAGCCCGAACACCGGGGAGCTGTTTTTT.

There are many counts of this clonotype. The chain combines TRBV2 with TRBJ2-7; D possibly matches TRBD1 or TRBD2 (5 bases each). The V gene lost 6 bases and the J gene lost 4 bases, with 16 bases spanning the gap. This CDR3 comprises 14 residues. Per the germline V gene, CDR1 is SNHLY and CDR2 is FYNNEI. CDR3 bases: TGTGCCAGCAGACCCGGGACCAAGGGGTACGAGCAGTACTTC. It is translated as CASRPGTKGYEQYF.

This clonotype was seen a single time. The rearrangement uses TRBV7-6 and TRBJ2-7; TRBD2 agrees at 7 bases. CDR3 size: 16 residues. Germline loops: CDR1 SGHVS, CDR2 FNYEAQ. V lost 5 bases and J lost 0; bases outside the gene matches: 10. The CDR3 protein is CASSPSLAESSYEQYF. The CDR3 coding sequence is TGTGCCAGCAGCCCCTCTCTAGCGGAGAGCTCCTACGAGCAGTACTTC.

This clonotype was detected once. This rearrangement joins TRBV11-3 to TRBJ1-3; TRBD1 might be the D (5 bases). The V end was cut by 3 bases, the J end by 0 bases, with 21 bases between. The CDR3 is made up of 19 amino acids. Per germline, CDR1 SGHNT and CDR2 YENEEA. The CDR3 sequence is CASSFGTPQAQSSGNTIYF. As DNA, the CDR3 is TGTGCCAGCAGCTTCGGGACTCCCCAGGCCCAATCCTCTGGAAACACCATATATTTT.

Regarding this clonotype: A much larger clone lies a single base off, so this may be a read error. The chain combines TRBV6-9 with TRBJ1-1; D is possibly TRBD1 (6 bases). V lost 3 bases and J 4 bases, leaving 21 bases between the germline ends. Per germline, CDR1 MNHGY and CDR2 SVAAGI. The CDR3 runs to 17 residues. The CDR3 is CASSYRDRGQSPTEAFF. The CDR3 DNA reads TGTGCCAGCAGTTACCGGGACCGCGGACAGTCCCCCACTGAAGCTTTCTTT.

The gene calls are TRBV6-5 and TRBJ1-6, with TRBD1 matching 8 bases. Germline lookup yields CDR1 MNHEY and CDR2 SVGAGI. The CDR3 runs 15 residues. Germline trimming cut 4 bases from V and 10 bases from J; bases unmatched to any gene: 9. CDR3 amino acids: CASSSRTGKESPLHF. CDR3 DNA: TGTGCCAGCAGTTCCCGGACAGGGAAGGAATCACCCCTCCACTTT.

This clonotype was found many times. The chain carries TRBV28 and TRBJ2-5; TRBD1 matches at 10 bases. Germline values: CDR1 MDHEN, CDR2 SYDVKM. The CDR3 contains 17 residues. V trimming: 5 bases; J trimming: 4 bases; junction bases outside the gene matches: 13. The CDR3 DNA reads as TGTGCCAGCAGTACAGACAGGGGGCAGGATGTAGGAGAGACCCAGTACTTC. This translates into CASSTDRGQDVGETQYF.

This clonotype has at least ten counts. This rearrangement joins TRBV11-2 to TRBJ1-2, with D perhaps TRBD1 (6 bases). The germline CDR1 and CDR2 sequences are SGHAT and FQNNGV. V lost 4 bases to trimming and J lost 2 bases, with 14 bases between them. The CDR3 is 15 residues long. The CDR3 nucleotides are TGTGCCAGCAGCTCCATACAGGGCCTCAACTATGGCTACACCTTC. Translating it yields CASSSIQGLNYGYTF.

The rearrangement uses TRBV13 and TRBJ1-4; tentative D call: TRBD1 (6 bases). This CDR3 region has 15 residues. Trimming removed 5 bases from V and 8 bases from J, with 18 bases in between. The germline CDR1 and CDR2 sequences are PRHDT and FYEKMQ (reference sequence). The CDR3 here is CASSQQGGRSEKLFF. DNA of the CDR3: TGTGCCAGCAGCCAACAAGGGGGGCGAAGCGAAAAACTGTTTTTT.

The chain has TRBV6-1 and TRBJ1-3, with TRBD1 matching over 7 bases. The CDR3 has 15 residues. Germline lookup yields CDR1 MNHNS and CDR2 SASEGT. V lost 6 bases to trimming and J lost 4 bases; unmatched junction nucleotides: 9. The CDR3 DNA is TGTGCCAGCAGCCGGGACAGAAAAAGCGGAAACACCATATATTTT. Encoded protein: CASSRDRKSGNTIYF.

The V call is TRBV11-2, the J call TRBJ2-7, with D unclear. The CDR3 runs to 14 residues. CDR1 and CDR2 from the germline V gene are SGHAT and FQNNGV. V lost 5 bases and J 4 bases, leaving 15 bases between the germline ends. DNA of the CDR3: TGTGCCAGCAGCCCACATGACATACGGTACGAGCAGTACTTC. Amino acids: CASSPHDIRYEQYF.